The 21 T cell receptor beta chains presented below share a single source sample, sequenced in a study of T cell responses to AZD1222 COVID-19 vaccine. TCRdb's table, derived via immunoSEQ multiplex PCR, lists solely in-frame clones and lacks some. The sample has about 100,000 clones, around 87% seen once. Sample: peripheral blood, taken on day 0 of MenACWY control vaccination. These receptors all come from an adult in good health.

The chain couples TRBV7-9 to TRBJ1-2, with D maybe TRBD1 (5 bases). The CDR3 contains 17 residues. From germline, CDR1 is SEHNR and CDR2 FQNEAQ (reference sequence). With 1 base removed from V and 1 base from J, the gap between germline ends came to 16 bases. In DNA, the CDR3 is TGTGCCAGCAGCTTAGACGTGATGGGGCAGGTTAACTATGGCTACACCTTC. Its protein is CASSLDVMGQVNYGYTF.

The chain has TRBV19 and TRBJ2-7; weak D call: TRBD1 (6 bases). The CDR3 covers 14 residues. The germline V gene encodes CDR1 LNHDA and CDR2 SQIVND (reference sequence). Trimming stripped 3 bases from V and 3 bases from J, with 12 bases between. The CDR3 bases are TGTGCCAGTAGTATCGGACAGATCCACTACGAGCAGTACTTC. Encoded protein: CASSIGQIHYEQYF.

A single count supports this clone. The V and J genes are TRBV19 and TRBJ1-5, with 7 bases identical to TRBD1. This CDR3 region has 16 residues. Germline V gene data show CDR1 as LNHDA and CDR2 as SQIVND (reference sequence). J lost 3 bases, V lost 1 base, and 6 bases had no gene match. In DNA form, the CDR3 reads TGTGCCAGTAGTATAGCGGCAGGGGGAAACAATCAGCCCCAGCATTTT. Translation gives CASSIAAGGNNQPQHF.

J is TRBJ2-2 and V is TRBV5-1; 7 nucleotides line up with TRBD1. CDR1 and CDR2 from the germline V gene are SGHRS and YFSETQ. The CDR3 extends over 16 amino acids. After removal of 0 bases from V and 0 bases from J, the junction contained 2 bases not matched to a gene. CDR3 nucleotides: TGCGCCAGCAGCTTGGGCACAGGGGCGAACACCGGGGAGCTGTTTTTT. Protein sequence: CASSLGTGANTGELFF.

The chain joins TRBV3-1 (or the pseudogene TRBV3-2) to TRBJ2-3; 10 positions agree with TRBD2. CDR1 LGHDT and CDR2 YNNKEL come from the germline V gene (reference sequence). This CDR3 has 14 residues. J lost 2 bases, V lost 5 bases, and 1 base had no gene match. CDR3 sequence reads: CASSGTSDTDTQYF. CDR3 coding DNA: TGTGCCAGCAGCGGGACTAGCGACACAGATACGCAGTATTTT.

The CDR3 loop reads CASSGNSPLHF. DNA for the CDR3: TGTGCCAGCTCAGGAAATTCACCCCTCCACTTT. The chain is built from TRBV6-5 and TRBJ1-6; D remains unclear. This CDR3 is built from 11 residues. V dropped 8 bases and J dropped 7 bases, with 6 bases sitting between them. CDR1 is MNHEY, CDR2 SVGAGI, per germline.

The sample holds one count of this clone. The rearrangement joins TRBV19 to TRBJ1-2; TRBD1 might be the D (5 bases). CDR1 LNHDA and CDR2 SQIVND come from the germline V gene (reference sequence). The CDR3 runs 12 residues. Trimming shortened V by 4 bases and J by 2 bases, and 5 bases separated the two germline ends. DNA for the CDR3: TGTGCCAGTAGTAGGGACAACTATGGCTACACCTTC. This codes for CASSRDNYGYTF.

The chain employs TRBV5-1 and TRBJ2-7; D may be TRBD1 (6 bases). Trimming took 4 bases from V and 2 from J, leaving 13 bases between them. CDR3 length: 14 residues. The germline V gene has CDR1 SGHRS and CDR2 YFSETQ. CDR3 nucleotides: TGCGCCAGCAGCCCCCCGACAGGCGCCTACGAGCAGTACTTC. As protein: CASSPPTGAYEQYF.

This CDR3 is CASSIGDQPQHF. CDR3 in DNA: TGTGCCAGTAGTATTGGGGATCAGCCCCAGCATTTT. The rearrangement joins TRBV19 to TRBJ1-5; D is uncertain. The CDR3 has 12 residues. Trimming stripped 3 bases from V and 5 bases from J, with 5 bases between. Germline-derived CDR1 and CDR2 are LNHDA and SQIVND (reference sequence).

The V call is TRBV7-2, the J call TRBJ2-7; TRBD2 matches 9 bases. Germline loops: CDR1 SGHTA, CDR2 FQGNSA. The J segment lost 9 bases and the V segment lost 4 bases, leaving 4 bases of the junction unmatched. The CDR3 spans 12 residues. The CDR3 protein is CASSWGTSWQYF. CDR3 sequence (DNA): TGTGCCAGCAGCTGGGGGACTAGCTGGCAGTACTTC.

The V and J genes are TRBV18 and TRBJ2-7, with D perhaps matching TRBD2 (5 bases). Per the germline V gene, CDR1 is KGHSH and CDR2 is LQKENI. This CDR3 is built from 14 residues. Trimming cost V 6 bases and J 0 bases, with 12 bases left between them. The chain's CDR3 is CASSPTGNSYEQYF. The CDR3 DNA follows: TGTGCCAGCTCCCCCACCGGGAACTCCTACGAGCAGTACTTC.

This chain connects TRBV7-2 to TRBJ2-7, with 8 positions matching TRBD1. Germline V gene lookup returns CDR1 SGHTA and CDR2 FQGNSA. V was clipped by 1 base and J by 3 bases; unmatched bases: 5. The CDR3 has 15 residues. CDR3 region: CASSLGQGPRYEQYF. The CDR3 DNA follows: TGTGCCAGCAGCTTAGGACAGGGGCCACGCTACGAGCAGTACTTC.

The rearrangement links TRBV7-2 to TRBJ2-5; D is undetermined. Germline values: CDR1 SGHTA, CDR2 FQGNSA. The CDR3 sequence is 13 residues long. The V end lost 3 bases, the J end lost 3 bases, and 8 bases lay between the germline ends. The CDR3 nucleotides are TGTGCCAGCAGCTTGGTCAGTGAAGAGACCCAGTACTTC. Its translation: CASSLVSEETQYF.

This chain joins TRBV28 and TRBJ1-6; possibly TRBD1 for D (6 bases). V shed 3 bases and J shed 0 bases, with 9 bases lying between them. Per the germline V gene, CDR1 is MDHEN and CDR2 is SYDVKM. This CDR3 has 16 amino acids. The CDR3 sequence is CASSFGRGSYNSPLHF. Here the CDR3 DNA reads TGTGCCAGCAGTTTCGGCAGGGGCTCCTATAATTCACCCCTCCACTTT.

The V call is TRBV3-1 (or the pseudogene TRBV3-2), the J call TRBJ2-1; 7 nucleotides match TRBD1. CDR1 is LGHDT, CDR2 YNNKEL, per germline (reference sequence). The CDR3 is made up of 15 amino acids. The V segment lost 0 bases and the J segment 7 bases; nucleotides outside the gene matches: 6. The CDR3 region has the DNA TGTGCCAGCAGCCAAGATGGTCAACAGGGGAATGAGCAGTTCTTC. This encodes CASSQDGQQGNEQFF.

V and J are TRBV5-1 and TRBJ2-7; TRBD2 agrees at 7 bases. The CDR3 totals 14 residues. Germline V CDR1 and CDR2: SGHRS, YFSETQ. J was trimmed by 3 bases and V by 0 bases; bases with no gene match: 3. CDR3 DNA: TGCGCCAGCAGCTTGGGTTGGGGGGGCTACGAGCAGTACTTC. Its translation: CASSLGWGGYEQYF.

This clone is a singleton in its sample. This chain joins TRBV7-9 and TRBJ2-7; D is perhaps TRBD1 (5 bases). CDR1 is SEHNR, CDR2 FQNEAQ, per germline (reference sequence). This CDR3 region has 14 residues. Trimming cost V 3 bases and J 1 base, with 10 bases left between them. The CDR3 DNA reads TGTGCCAGCAGCTTGGGGCAGGCATCCTACGAGCAGTACTTC. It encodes CASSLGQASYEQYF.

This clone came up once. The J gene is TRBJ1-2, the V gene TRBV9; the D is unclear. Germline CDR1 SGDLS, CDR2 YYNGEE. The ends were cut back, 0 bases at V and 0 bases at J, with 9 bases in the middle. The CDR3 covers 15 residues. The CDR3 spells CASSVEAGANYGYTF. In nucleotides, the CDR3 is TGTGCCAGCAGCGTAGAGGCAGGAGCTAACTATGGCTACACCTTC.

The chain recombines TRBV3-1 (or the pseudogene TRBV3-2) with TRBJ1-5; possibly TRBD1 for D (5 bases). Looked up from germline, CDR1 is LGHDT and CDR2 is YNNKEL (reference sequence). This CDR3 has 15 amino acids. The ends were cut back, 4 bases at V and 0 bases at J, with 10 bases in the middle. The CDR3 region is CASSRGPNSNQPQHF. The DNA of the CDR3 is TGTGCCAGCAGCCGGGGACCAAATAGCAATCAGCCCCAGCATTTT.

The CDR3 sequence is CASSLVAGIQETQYF. CDR3 bases: TGTGCCAGCAGCTTAGTGGCGGGGATCCAAGAGACCCAGTACTTC. The chain employs TRBV7-8 and TRBJ2-5; D perhaps matches TRBD2 (6 bases). Trimming left V 1 base short and J 1 base short, with 10 bases between. Germline V CDR1 and CDR2: SGHVS, FQNEAQ. The CDR3 length is 15 residues.

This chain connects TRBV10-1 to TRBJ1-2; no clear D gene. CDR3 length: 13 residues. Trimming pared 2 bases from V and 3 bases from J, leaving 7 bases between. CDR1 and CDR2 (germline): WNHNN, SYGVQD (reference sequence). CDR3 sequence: CASSENSDYGYTF. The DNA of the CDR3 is TGCGCCAGCAGTGAGAACAGCGACTATGGCTACACCTTC.